This T cell receptor (beta chain) was recorded in a study of blood T cell repertoires in COVID-19. Trimming stripped 3 bases from V and 4 bases from J, with 22 bases between. There are 18 residues in the CDR3. Germline values: CDR1 MDHEN, CDR2 SYDVKM. In the authors' workflow: Amplification with reference gene primers provided the estimates of nucleated cell counts. Profiled with immunoSEQ multiplex PCR; TCRdb holds only in-frame clones, not every one. V and J calls and clone size are as listed in that table; D and trimming were resolved from the DNA. The sample consists of roughly 280,000 clones, around 90% of them appearing once. Participants came from about two dozen US areas, aged roughly 18 to 89 years.

The sample consisted of PBMCs or T cells enriched from blood (not recorded which). This chain links TRBV28 with TRBJ1-5, with a weak D call TRBD1 (5 bases). The receptor comes from a woman between 50 and 59 years old who had recovered from COVID-19. The CDR3 nucleotides are TGTGCCAGCAGTTTCCGCTTCGGTAGAGGGGAGGAAAATCAGCCCCAGCATTTT. It yields the protein CASSFRFGRGEENQPQHF.